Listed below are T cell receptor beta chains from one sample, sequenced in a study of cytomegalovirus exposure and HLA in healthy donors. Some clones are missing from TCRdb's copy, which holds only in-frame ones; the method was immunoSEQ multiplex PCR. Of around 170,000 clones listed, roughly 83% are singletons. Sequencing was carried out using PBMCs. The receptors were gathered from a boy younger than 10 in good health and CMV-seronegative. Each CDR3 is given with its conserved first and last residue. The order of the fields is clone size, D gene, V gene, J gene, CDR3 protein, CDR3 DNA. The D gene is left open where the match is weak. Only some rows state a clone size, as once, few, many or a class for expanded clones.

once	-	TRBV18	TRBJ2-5	CASSPAGSSETQYF	TGTGCCAGCTCACCGGCAGGGTCTTCGGAGACCCAGTACTTC
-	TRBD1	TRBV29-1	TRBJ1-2	CSVEGGQGTYGYTF	TGCAGCGTTGAAGGGGGACAGGGGACCTATGGCTACACCTTC
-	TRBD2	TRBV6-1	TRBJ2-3	CASRRGLAGTDTQYF	TGTGCCAGCAGACGGGGACTAGCGGGCACAGATACGCAGTATTTT
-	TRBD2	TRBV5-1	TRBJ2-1	CASSSWTSGRVNEQFF	TGCGCCAGCAGCTCTTGGACTAGCGGGAGGGTCAATGAGCAGTTCTTC
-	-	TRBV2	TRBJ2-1	CASSASWDEQFF	TGTGCCAGCAGTGCTAGTTGGGATGAGCAGTTCTTC
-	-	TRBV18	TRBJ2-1	CASSPLLAGSNEQFF	TGTGCCAGCTCACCCCTCTTGGCGGGGAGCAATGAGCAGTTCTTC
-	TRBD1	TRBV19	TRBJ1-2	CASSLQGAIGYTF	TGTGCCAGTAGTTTACAGGGGGCGATTGGCTACACCTTC
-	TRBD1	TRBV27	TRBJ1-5	CASSLNRGESQPQHF	TGTGCCAGCAGTTTGAACAGGGGGGAAAGTCAGCCCCAGCATTTT
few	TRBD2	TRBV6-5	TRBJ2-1	CASSYSTSVYNEQFF	TGTGCCAGCAGTTACTCGACTAGCGTCTACAATGAGCAGTTCTTC
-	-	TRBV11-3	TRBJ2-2	CASSLGPNTGELFF	TGTGCCAGCAGCTTAGGGCCCAACACCGGGGAGCTGTTTTTT
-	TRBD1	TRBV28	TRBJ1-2	CASSSQGAGYYGYTF	TGTGCCAGCAGTTCACAGGGGGCGGGGTACTATGGCTACACCTTC
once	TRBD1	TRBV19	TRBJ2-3	CASSIVGGHGTDTQYF	TGTGCCAGTAGTATAGTAGGGGGCCATGGCACAGATACGCAGTATTTT
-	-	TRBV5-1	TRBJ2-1	CASSLAIAFAYNEQFF	TGCGCCAGCAGCTTGGCCATTGCGTTTGCCTACAATGAGCAGTTCTTC
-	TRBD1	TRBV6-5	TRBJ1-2	CASRAPGGNYGYTF	TGTGCCAGCAGGGCACCAGGGGGTAACTATGGCTACACCTTC
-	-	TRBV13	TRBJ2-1	CASSFSSSYNEQFF	TGTGCCAGCAGCTTTTCTAGCTCCTACAATGAGCAGTTCTTC
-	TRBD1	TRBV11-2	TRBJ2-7	CASSPAGTGVQWEQYF	TGTGCCAGCAGCCCAGCCGGGACAGGTGTGCAGTGGGAGCAGTACTTC
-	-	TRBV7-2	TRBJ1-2	CASSLGSTAINLF	TGTGCCAGCAGCTTAGGGTCTACAGCCATCAACCTTTTC
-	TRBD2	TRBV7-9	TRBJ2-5	CSSSLGLANLKETQYF	TGTTCCAGCAGCTTAGGACTAGCTAACTTGAAAGAGACCCAGTACTTC
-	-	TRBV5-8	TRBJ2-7	CASSIYRDFGSYEQYF	TGTGCCAGCAGCATATACCGGGACTTCGGCTCCTACGAGCAGTACTTC
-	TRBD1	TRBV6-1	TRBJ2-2	CAGRQGWNTGELFF	TGTGCCGGACGACAGGGGTGGAATACCGGGGAGCTGTTTTTT
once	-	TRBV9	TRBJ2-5	CASRGPQWGETQYF	TGTGCCAGCAGGGGGCCCCAGTGGGGAGAGACCCAGTACTTC
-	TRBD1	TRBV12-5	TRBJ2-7	CASGSDRQGGYEQYF	TGTGCTAGTGGTTCCGACAGACAGGGCGGGTACGAGCAGTACTTC
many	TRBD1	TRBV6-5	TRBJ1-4	CASRSGQGNEKLFF	TGTGCCAGCAGATCCGGACAGGGGAATGAAAAACTGTTTTTT
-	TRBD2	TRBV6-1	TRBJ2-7	CASSSSGPRGEQYF	TGTGCCAGCAGTTCTAGCGGTCCCCGGGGCGAGCAGTACTTC
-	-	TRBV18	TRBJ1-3	CASSPRVNSGNTIYF	TGTGCCAGCTCACCCCGGGTAAACTCTGGAAACACCATATATTTT
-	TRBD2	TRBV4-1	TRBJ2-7	CASSQDRLAGVQYF	TGCGCCAGCAGCCAAGATAGGCTAGCGGGCGTTCAGTACTTC
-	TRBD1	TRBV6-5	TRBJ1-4	CASSYLAGGFEKLFF	TGTGCCAGCAGTTACCTGGCAGGGGGATTTGAAAAACTGTTTTTT
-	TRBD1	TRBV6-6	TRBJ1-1	CASSYSGTENTEAFF	TGTGCCAGCAGTTACTCAGGGACAGAGAACACTGAAGCTTTCTTT
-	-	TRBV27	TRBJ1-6	CASSLSWQGNNSPLHF	TGTGCCAGCAGTTTATCGTGGCAGGGCAATAATTCACCCCTCCACTTT
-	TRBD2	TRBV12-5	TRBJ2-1	CASGGTSGINNEQFF	TGTGCTAGTGGGGGGACTAGCGGGATTAATAATGAGCAGTTCTTC
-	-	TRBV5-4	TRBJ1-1	CASSPAGGGNTEAFF	TGTGCCAGCAGCCCGGCGGGGGGGGGAAACACTGAAGCTTTCTTT
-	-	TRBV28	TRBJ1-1	CASSPSLLTFF	TGTGCCAGCAGCCCCTCCCTCCTAACTTTCTTT
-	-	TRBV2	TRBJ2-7	CASSEAGGQSSYEQYF	TGTGCCAGCAGTGAAGCGGGGGGACAGAGCTCCTACGAGCAGTACTTC
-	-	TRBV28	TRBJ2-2	CASSPGSTSPGELFF	TGTGCCAGCAGCCCAGGGTCCACGAGTCCCGGGGAGCTGTTTTTT
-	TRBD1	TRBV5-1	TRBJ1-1	CASSLASGQGEAFF	TGCGCCAGCAGCTTGGCTTCGGGACAGGGGGAAGCTTTCTTT
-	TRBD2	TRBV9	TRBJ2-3	CASSVGASGSSDTQYF	TGTGCCAGCAGCGTAGGAGCTAGCGGGAGTTCTGATACGCAGTATTTT
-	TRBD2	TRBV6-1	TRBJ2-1	CASSGASGGNNEQFF	TGTGCCAGCAGTGGGGCTAGCGGAGGGAACAATGAGCAGTTCTTC
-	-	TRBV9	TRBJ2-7	CASSLTESSYEQYF	TGTGCCAGCAGCCTTACAGAATCCTCCTACGAGCAGTACTTC
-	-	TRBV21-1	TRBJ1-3	CASSKALTGEKSGNTIYF	TGTGCCAGCAGCAAAGCGCTTACAGGGGAAAAGTCTGGAAACACCATATATTTT